The 2 T cell receptor beta chains below were found in one sample sequenced in a study of vaccination and CD4 T cells after COVID-19. Regarding treatment: approximately 11-day PBMC culture with coronavirus spike peptide pools or control peptides (ViraFEST assay). Unexposed donor CD4+ T cells predated the COVID-19 pandemic, collected 2011-2018. Sequencing of the DNA from cultured CD4+ T cells was carried out with the Oncomine TCR Beta short-read assay. TCRdb analysed the PCR reads with MiXCR anew, one entry per CDR3 protein. The profile covers around 7,000 distinct CDR3 sequences, with about 43% appearing a single time and around 33% taken by the ten largest. These receptors' targets are unknown. Source material: CD4+ T cells from blood, cultured in vitro. These receptors were obtained from a human donor in good health.

The chain recombines TRBV20-1 with TRBJ2-7, with 9 bases that match TRBD2. After removal of 1 base from V and 6 bases from J, the junction contained 10 bases not matched to a gene. Germline-derived CDR1 and CDR2 are DFQATT and SNEGSKA (reference sequence). The CDR3 covers 15 residues. The CDR3 DNA reads TGCAGTGCTAGAGCCGGGGCGGGGGGGCCGGTCGAGCAGTACTTC. This gives the protein CSARAGAGGPVEQYF.

V usage is TRBV30 and J usage is TRBJ1-2; 7 bases line up with TRBD1. This CDR3 comprises 12 residues. Germline CDR1 and CDR2: GTSNPN and SVGIG (reference sequence). The V gene end was trimmed by 7 bases and the J gene end by 2 bases; junction bases not matched to a gene: 4. The CDR3, as DNA: TGTGCCTTATTGACAGGGAACTATGGCTACACCTTC. Protein sequence: CALLTGNYGYTF.